These 21 T cell receptor beta chains were sequenced from one sample in a study of T cells in Graves' hyperthyroidism and ophthalmopathy. Amplified TCR beta CDR3 regions derived from RNA transcripts. In the first-round RT-PCR of the TCR CDR3, the HTBI primer set was used. One entry per CDR3 protein, called by TCRdb with MiXCR from the multiplex PCR reads. The table records around 600,000 distinct CDR3 sequences, approximately 15% of them present only once. The sequenced sample was blood. These receptors all stem from a woman aged 45-65 years with Graves' ophthalmopathy.

This clonotype was recorded many times. The chain links TRBV20-1 to TRBJ2-3; TRBD1 matches 11 bases. This CDR3 spans 17 amino acids. V trimming: 5 bases; J trimming: 0 bases; junction bases outside the gene matches: 10. Germline assignment: CDR1 DFQATT and CDR2 SNEGSKA (reference sequence). CDR3: CSAGGTGGRDSTDTQYF. The CDR3 DNA sequence: TGCAGTGCTGGGGGGACAGGGGGACGAGATAGCACAGATACGCAGTATTTT.

This clonotype was found many times. V usage is TRBV7-3 and J usage is TRBJ2-3; 8 nucleotides align to TRBD2. Germline CDR1 and CDR2: SGHTA and FQGTGA. This CDR3 spans 15 amino acids. Losses at the gene ends were 6 bases for V and 1 base for J; bases not matched to a gene: 6. CDR3 nucleotides: TGTGCCAGCAGTACCGGGACTAGAGGCACAGATACGCAGTATTTT. Protein product: CASSTGTRGTDTQYF.

This clonotype was counted a few times. The chain employs TRBV28 and TRBJ2-7; no clear D gene. The germline gives CDR1 MDHEN, CDR2 SYDVKM. Deletions cut 0 bases from V and 5 bases from J, with 14 bases between. CDR3 length equals 15 residues. The CDR3 region has the DNA TGTGCCAGCAGTTTATGGAATCTGAAAGCCCACGAGCAGTACTTC. Protein product: CASSLWNLKAHEQYF.

This clonotype occurred a few times. The chain carries TRBV20-1 and TRBJ2-5; D may be TRBD2 (6 bases). CDR1 is DFQATT and CDR2 is SNEGSKA in the germline V gene (reference sequence). Trimming shortened V by 4 bases and J by 5 bases, and 17 bases separated the two germline ends. CDR3 length equals 14 residues. CDR3 sequence reads: CSAITAQGRETQYF. In nucleotides, the CDR3 is TGCAGTGCTATAACGGCTCAAGGGAGGGAGACCCAGTACTTC.

This clonotype was picked up a small number of times. The CDR3 bases are TGTGCCAGCAGCGCCGGGACAGGGAAGTACGAGCAGTACTTC. This gives the protein CASSAGTGKYEQYF. The gene calls are TRBV9 and TRBJ2-7, with TRBD1 matching 9 bases. V was clipped by 3 bases and J by 4 bases; unmatched bases: 5. Germline V lookup: CDR1 SGDLS, CDR2 YYNGEE. The CDR3 is 14 amino acids.

The sample holds many counts of this clonotype. The rearrangement uses TRBV7-2 and TRBJ2-4; TRBD2 aligns across 8 bases. There are 15 residues in the CDR3. CDR1 and CDR2 (germline): SGHTA, FQGNSA. V lost 5 bases to trimming and J lost 8 bases; unmatched junction nucleotides: 11. The CDR3: CASSRPAAGVYIQYF. The CDR3 DNA reads TGTGCCAGCAGCCGTCCGGCAGCGGGAGTGTACATTCAGTACTTC.

A few counts support this clonotype. V gene TRBV7-9 combines with J gene TRBJ2-1, with TRBD2 matching over 7 bases. The CDR3 is 18 residues long. Unmatched junction bases numbered 15, after V lost 3 bases and J lost 4 bases. Germline V CDR1 and CDR2: SEHNR, FQNEAQ (reference sequence). CDR3 loop: CASSFLVGGPEMYNEQFF. CDR3 coding DNA: TGTGCCAGCAGCTTCTTAGTGGGAGGGCCAGAGATGTACAATGAGCAGTTCTTC.

This clonotype was detected only a few times. The rearrangement uses TRBV6-1 and TRBJ2-3; 10 nucleotides match TRBD2. Germline lookup yields CDR1 MNHNS and CDR2 SASEGT. CDR3 length: 16 amino acids. With 4 bases clipped from V and 0 bases from J, the junction kept 4 bases outside the gene matches. CDR3 coding DNA: TGTGCCAGCAGTGCCGGGACTAGCGTTAGCACAGATACGCAGTATTTT. It translates to CASSAGTSVSTDTQYF.

This chain links TRBV10-3 with TRBJ1-2; perhaps TRBD1 as D (5 bases). The germline V and J ends were trimmed by 3 bases and 2 bases, with 13 bases remaining between them. The CDR3 totals 15 residues. CDR1 is ENHRY, CDR2 SYGVKD, per germline. CDR3 nucleotide sequence: TGTGCCATCAGTGATGGTTTTCGGGGCAACTATGGCTACACCTTC. As protein: CAISDGFRGNYGYTF.

This clonotype was observed a handful of times. The V gene is TRBV19, the J gene TRBJ2-1; TRBD1 or TRBD2 may be the D gene (5 bases each). This CDR3 comprises 13 residues. Trimming cost V 5 bases and J 10 bases, with 15 bases left between them. Germline assignment: CDR1 LNHDA and CDR2 SQIVND (reference sequence). The CDR3, as DNA: TGTGCCAGTAGTTCTCAACGGGGACGAGAGCAGTTCTTC. The encoded protein is CASSSQRGREQFF.

The chain employs TRBV29-1 and TRBJ2-1; TRBD2 might be the D (6 bases). Germline CDR1 reads SQVTM; CDR2 reads ANQGSEA. This CDR3 spans 15 amino acids. V lost 6 bases and J lost 4, with 19 bases in between. Here the CDR3 reads CSVGIFGLPYNEQFF. In DNA form, the CDR3 reads TGCAGCGTCGGAATCTTCGGACTACCTTACAATGAGCAGTTCTTC.

This clonotype was seen at least ten times. This sequence joins TRBV5-1 and TRBJ2-1, with a tentative D call TRBD2 (5 bases). The CDR3 covers 14 residues. The V end lost 0 bases, the J end lost 10 bases, and 14 bases lay between the germline ends. Germline values: CDR1 SGHRS, CDR2 YFSETQ. Here the CDR3 reads CASSLGGLAEEQFF. The CDR3 nucleotides are TGCGCCAGCAGCTTGGGAGGACTCGCGGAGGAGCAGTTCTTC.

This clonotype occurred many times. This chain links TRBV29-1 with TRBJ2-7; D not certain. The CDR3 totals 12 residues. V was trimmed by 7 bases and J by 1 base, leaving 11 bases between them. Germline V CDR1 and CDR2: SQVTM, ANQGSEA. The DNA of the CDR3 is TGCAGCGCTGTGAGTACATCCTACGAGCAGTACTTC. Translated, it gives CSAVSTSYEQYF.

The table lists this clonotype with many counts. The rearrangement links TRBV7-2 to TRBJ1-3; a possible D gene is TRBD1 (5 bases). Germline assignment: CDR1 SGHTA and CDR2 FQGNSA. V was pared by 0 bases and J by 0 bases, with 9 bases between. There are 16 residues in the CDR3. CDR3 in amino acids: CASSLAGRISGNTIYF. In nucleotides, the CDR3 is TGTGCCAGCAGCTTAGCGGGACGGATCTCTGGAAACACCATATATTTT.

This clonotype has a count of ten or more. The rearrangement joins TRBV27 to TRBJ2-7, with 11 nucleotides matching TRBD2. Germline V gene lookup returns CDR1 MNHEY and CDR2 SMNVEV (reference sequence). The CDR3 consists of 17 residues. V lost 0 bases and J lost 3; bases outside the gene matches: 7. This CDR3 is CASSLSPTSGVYYEQYF. The CDR3 nucleotides are TGTGCCAGCAGTTTATCACCGACTAGCGGGGTCTACTACGAGCAGTACTTC.

The chain joins TRBV9 to TRBJ2-1, with D possibly being TRBD2 (5 bases). CDR1 and CDR2 (germline): SGDLS, YYNGEE. CDR3 length: 14 amino acids. V lost 3 bases to trimming and J lost 0 bases, with 7 bases between them. CDR3 sequence: CASSAAVSYNEQFF. CDR3 coding DNA: TGTGCCAGCAGCGCAGCGGTCTCCTACAATGAGCAGTTCTTC.

The chain carries TRBV5-5 and TRBJ2-1; TRBD1 might be the D (6 bases). Deletions cut 0 bases from V and 3 bases from J, with 10 bases between. Looked up from germline, CDR1 is SGHKS and CDR2 is YYEKEE (reference sequence). The CDR3 sequence is 15 residues long. CDR3 residues: CASSLEDSYYNEQFF. CDR3 DNA: TGTGCCAGCAGCTTGGAGGACAGCTACTACAATGAGCAGTTCTTC.

This clonotype has more than one count but fewer than ten. The chain links TRBV7-8 to TRBJ2-3; 11 positions agree with TRBD2. The CDR3 consists of 18 residues. The junction had 18 bases not matched to a gene; V was cut back by 9 bases and J by 4 bases. The germline CDR1 and CDR2 sequences are SGHVS and FQNEAQ. The CDR3 nucleotides are TGTGCCAGGAGCAGCCTCGAGACTAGCGGGAATTCGGCAGATACGCAGTATTTT. It is translated as CARSSLETSGNSADTQYF.

The J gene is TRBJ2-7, the V gene TRBV28, with 12 bases that match TRBD2. In germline, CDR1 is MDHEN, CDR2 SYDVKM. Trimming removed 6 bases from V and 2 bases from J; junction bases left unmatched: 2. The CDR3 contains 14 residues. The CDR3 bases are TGTGCCAGCAGGACTAGCGGGGGCCCCTACGAGCAGTACTTC. This translates into CASRTSGGPYEQYF.

This sequence joins TRBV7-6 and TRBJ1-2; D gene uncertain. Germline V gene data show CDR1 as SGHVS and CDR2 as FNYEAQ. The CDR3 is made up of 11 amino acids. Trimming pared 11 bases from V and 4 bases from J, leaving 11 bases between. The CDR3 sequence: CACGSAYGYTF. CDR3 nucleotides: TGTGCCTGTGGGTCGGCCTATGGCTACACCTTC. The full variable domain, its missing parts supplied by reference TRBV7-6 and TRBJ1-2, is GAGVSQSPRYKVTKRGQDVALRCDPISGHVSLYWYRQALGQGPEFLTYFNYEAQQDKSGLPNDRFSAERPEGSISTLTIQRTEQRDSAMYRCACGSAYGYTFGSGTRLTVV.

This clonotype was observed at least ten times. Here the CDR3 DNA reads TGCAGTGCTAGAGAGGGAGGGCCCTATGGCTACACCTTC. This gives the protein CSAREGGPYGYTF. This chain links TRBV20-1 with TRBJ1-2, with D uncertain. V was shortened by 0 bases and J by 4 bases, with 9 bases between the two germline ends. Germline V CDR1 and CDR2: DFQATT, SNEGSKA (reference sequence). This CDR3 spans 13 amino acids.